Shown below are 10 T cell receptor beta chains from a single sample sequenced in a study of shared T cell receptors in the human thymus. The assay was immunoSEQ multiplex PCR, and TCRdb's table has in-frame clones only and misses some. The table has hundreds of thousands of clones, 88% seen once. The same data also contributed to another study, on human thymus T cells.

Sequencing was done on a sample of thymocytes. The receptor source for this set is a boy less than two years old with a congenital heart defect.

Only one count was recorded for this clone. J is TRBJ2-7 and V is TRBV4-1, with D possibly TRBD1 on 6 matching bases. Trimming shortened V by 2 bases and J by 4 bases, and 18 bases separated the two germline ends. CDR3 length: 16 amino acids. Per germline, CDR1 MGHRA and CDR2 YSYEKL. In nucleotides, the CDR3 is TGCGCCAGCAGCCAATGGTGGTGGACAGCCGCTTACGAGCAGTACTTC. Amino acid sequence: CASSQWWWTAAYEQYF.

The gene calls are TRBV30 and TRBJ2-1, with D possibly matching TRBD1 (5 bases). This CDR3 spans 17 amino acids. With 3 bases removed from V and 10 bases from J, the gap between germline ends came to 28 bases. Germline values: CDR1 GTSNPN, CDR2 SVGIG (reference sequence). CDR3 region: CAWREKQVKGVFDEQFF. The CDR3 region has the DNA TGTGCCTGGAGAGAAAAACAGGTAAAAGGGGTCTTTGACGAGCAGTTCTTC.

V is TRBV4-3 and J is TRBJ2-2, with a weak D call TRBD2 (6 bases). The CDR3 runs to 16 residues. Germline V gene data show CDR1 as LGHNA and CDR2 as YSLEER. V gave up 0 bases and J gave up 1 base, with 9 bases separating them. CDR3 in amino acids: CASSQDRAGNTGELFF. In nucleotides, the CDR3 is TGCGCCAGCAGCCAAGACCGAGCGGGGAACACCGGGGAGCTGTTTTTT.

This chain uses TRBV5-3 with TRBJ2-3; perhaps TRBD2 as D (5 bases). TRBV5-3 is an open reading frame whose function is uncertain. The CDR3 length is 16 residues. With 6 bases removed from V and 6 bases from J, the gap between germline ends came to 23 bases. CDR3 nucleotide sequence: TGTGCCAGAACCTCTGGAACGAGAGGTAGCGAGGATACGCAGTATTTT. Translated, it gives CARTSGTRGSEDTQYF.

The rearrangement uses TRBV6-6 and TRBJ2-5; D perhaps matches TRBD2 (5 bases). The end of the DNA fits TRBJ2-7 better, so the J call may be wrong. CDR3 length equals 14 residues. Germline V gene lookup returns CDR1 MNHNY and CDR2 SVGAGI (reference sequence). The CDR3 loop reads CASSYPRGAYEQYF. The CDR3 DNA sequence: TGTGCCAGCAGTTACCCCCGGGGTGCCTACGAGCAGTACTTC.

The CDR3 reads CAWNLQRTEKGYTF. CDR3 nucleotides: TGTGCCTGGAACTTACAGAGGACAGAGAAGGGCTACACCTTC. V usage is TRBV30 and J usage is TRBJ1-2; TRBD1 might be the D (6 bases). This CDR3 comprises 14 residues. V gave up 4 bases and J gave up 8 bases, with 20 bases separating them. In germline, CDR1 is GTSNPN, CDR2 SVGIG (reference sequence).

The chain employs TRBV5-4 and TRBJ2-2, with D tentatively TRBD1 (5 bases). Germline V lookup: CDR1 SGHNT, CDR2 YYREEE (reference sequence). CDR3 length: 16 amino acids. Trimming cost V 0 bases and J 4 bases, with 13 bases left between them. In nucleotides, the CDR3 is TGTGCCAGCAGCTTGGCCGCGTATAGGGGCACCGGGGAGCTGTTTTTT. Its protein product is CASSLAAYRGTGELFF.

CDR3 nucleotide sequence: TGTGCCTGGGAAGGGTCAAGTTCGGGGGGCATGGTCAGGGGCGTCCTGACTTTC. Its protein is CAWEGSSSGGMVRGVLTF. This chain links TRBV30 with TRBJ2-6, with D possibly TRBD2 on 7 matching bases. Between the trimmed V and J ends, which lost 5 bases and 12 bases, there was a span of 32 bases. Germline V gene lookup returns CDR1 GTSNPN and CDR2 SVGIG (reference sequence). This CDR3 has 18 residues.

The chain has TRBV5-1 and TRBJ2-1, with TRBD2 identical over 16 bases. Germline V lookup: CDR1 SGHRS, CDR2 YFSETQ. This CDR3 region has 16 residues. V dropped 10 bases and J dropped 8; count of bases not matched to a gene: 12. The CDR3 spells CADTETGTSGRDEQFF. The CDR3 bases are TGCGCCGATACCGAAACCGGGACTAGCGGGAGGGATGAGCAGTTCTTC.

The chain links TRBV19 to TRBJ1-2; perhaps TRBD1 as D (5 bases). The V gene lost 9 bases and the J gene lost 4 bases, with 18 bases spanning the gap. This CDR3 is built from 14 residues. Germline V gene sequence: CDR1 LNHDA, CDR2 SQIVND (reference sequence). The DNA of the CDR3 is TGTGCCAGCGATCAGACAGCCCGATCCTATGGCTACACCTTC. It encodes CASDQTARSYGYTF.